A single sample is the source of the 24 T cell receptor beta chains below, sequenced in a study of blood T cells in healthy people across ages. A J-beta primer mix and a sample-barcoded 5' primer were used in a second PCR of about 7 to 12 cycles. TCRdb recomputed calls from the 5' RACE reads with MiXCR, one row per CDR3 protein. The sample includes about 1,800,000 distinct CDR3 sequences, 28% of them seen just once. Sequencing was carried out using blood. These receptor sequences come from a woman between 25 and 40 years old in good health.

The chain employs TRBV10-3 and TRBJ1-1; the match to TRBD1 covers 10 bases. Germline assignment: CDR1 ENHRY and CDR2 SYGVKD. V dropped 4 bases and J dropped 5; count of bases not matched to a gene: 1. This CDR3 contains 13 residues. CDR3 nucleotides: TGTGCCATCAGTGGGACAGGGGGAACTGAAGCTTTCTTT. This encodes CAISGTGGTEAFF.

This clonotype was counted only a few times. V usage is TRBV20-1 and J usage is TRBJ2-5, with TRBD1 matching 12 bases. Germline V gene data show CDR1 as DFQATT and CDR2 as SNEGSKA (reference sequence). The V and J ends lost 6 bases and 5 bases, in that order; junction bases with no gene match: 7. This CDR3 has 14 amino acids. CDR3 residues: CSAAGQGALETQYF. CDR3 DNA: TGCAGTGCCGCGGGACAGGGGGCTCTGGAGACCCAGTACTTC.

For the CDR3, the DNA is TGTGCCAGCAGCGTAGCAGTGACAGGGGCCAACGTCCTGACTTTC. Translating it yields CASSVAVTGANVLTF. V is TRBV9 and J is TRBJ2-6; D is ambiguous. V shed 0 bases and J shed 4 bases, with 8 bases lying between them. Germline loops: CDR1 SGDLS, CDR2 YYNGEE. This CDR3 is built from 15 residues.

Ten or more counts support this clonotype. The J gene is TRBJ2-4, the V gene TRBV20-1, with 7 positions matching TRBD2. The CDR3 extends over 14 amino acids. The V segment lost 6 bases and the J segment 9 bases; nucleotides outside the gene matches: 14. The germline CDR1 and CDR2 sequences are DFQATT and SNEGSKA (reference sequence). The CDR3 DNA is TGCAGTGCCCGATCATGGCGGGAGCTTCGCATTCAGTACTTC. Amino acid sequence: CSARSWRELRIQYF.

This clonotype was detected ten times or more. The rearrangement uses TRBV19 and TRBJ2-7, with 10 nucleotides matching TRBD2. CDR3 length equals 15 residues. Germline CDR1 LNHDA, CDR2 SQIVND (reference sequence). J was trimmed by 0 bases and V by 1 base; bases with no gene match: 0. CDR3 amino acids: CASSIGTSGSYEQYF. The DNA for the CDR3 is TGTGCCAGTAGTATAGGGACTAGCGGCTCCTACGAGCAGTACTTC.

This clonotype was detected a few times. The rearrangement links TRBV10-3 to TRBJ2-5; weak D call: TRBD2 (5 bases). Germline CDR1 ENHRY, CDR2 SYGVKD. V was pared by 1 base and J by 3 bases, with 12 bases between. This CDR3 is built from 15 residues. For the CDR3, the DNA is TGTGCCATCAGTGAGTTCCTAGCTGGTAAAGAGACCCAGTACTTC. This translates into CAISEFLAGKETQYF.

As for this clonotype: At one end, the junction sequence differs from germline, possibly due to a read error. The V call is TRBV6-5, the J call TRBJ1-5, with D possibly being TRBD1 (5 bases). Germline V lookup: CDR1 MNHEY, CDR2 SVGAGI. This CDR3 spans 14 amino acids. CDR3 sequence: CASSPGPGNPPQHF. CDR3 DNA: TGTGCCAGCAGTCCGGGACCAGGAAATCCGCCCCAGCATTTT.

The chain employs TRBV5-1 and TRBJ2-7; 7 bases fit TRBD2. V was clipped by 2 bases and J by 5 bases; unmatched bases: 13. CDR3 length: 16 residues. CDR1 and CDR2 from the germline V gene are SGHRS and YFSETQ. This chain's CDR3 is CASSLLAGEKVNEQYF. CDR3 DNA: TGCGCCAGCAGCTTATTAGCGGGCGAGAAGGTCAACGAGCAGTACTTC.

The chain combines TRBV24-1 with TRBJ2-3, with 7 bases fitting TRBD2. CDR1 KGHDR and CDR2 SFDVKD come from the germline V gene. The J segment lost 6 bases and the V segment lost 4 bases, leaving 6 bases of the junction unmatched. This CDR3 is built from 14 residues. CDR3 region: CATSDPGRKDTQYF. CDR3 in DNA: TGTGCCACCAGTGACCCCGGGAGGAAGGATACGCAGTATTTT.

Regarding this clonotype: Given a much more abundant clone one base away, this may be a read error. V is TRBV4-1 and J is TRBJ2-5; D remains ambiguous. The end of the DNA aligns better with TRBJ2-1, so the J call may be wrong. Germline V CDR1 and CDR2: MGHRA, YSYEKL. The length of the CDR3 is 14 residues. The CDR3 here is CASSQAGLQETQFF. The CDR3 DNA is TGCGCCAGCAGCCAAGCCGGGCTCCAAGAGACCCAGTTCTTC.

The chain carries TRBV6-5 and TRBJ2-1, with no clear D. CDR3 length equals 14 residues. Deletions cut 3 bases from V and 6 bases from J, with 12 bases between. Germline V gives CDR1 MNHEY, CDR2 SVGAGI. The CDR3 region is CASSYLGRLNEQFF. The CDR3 region has the DNA TGTGCCAGCAGTTATCTCGGACGACTCAATGAGCAGTTCTTC.

This clonotype was seen at least ten times. The chain recombines TRBV6-1 with TRBJ1-1; 7 bases line up with TRBD1. V lost 7 bases and J lost 5; bases outside the gene matches: 10. The CDR3 extends over 14 amino acids. CDR1 is MNHNS and CDR2 is SASEGT in the germline V gene. CDR3 sequence: CASIRQGRRTEAFF. CDR3 DNA sequence: TGTGCCAGCATCAGACAGGGAAGGCGGACTGAAGCTTTCTTT.

This clonotype was seen ten or more times. V usage is TRBV6-1 and J usage is TRBJ2-4; D is unresolved. CDR3 length: 11 amino acids. Germline V lookup: CDR1 MNHNS, CDR2 SASEGT. Trimming removed 8 bases at V and 0 bases at J, with 2 bases between. The CDR3 protein is CASVAKNIQYF. CDR3 DNA sequence: TGTGCCAGCGTAGCCAAAAACATTCAGTACTTC.

The sample holds many counts of this clonotype. The chain has TRBV28 and TRBJ2-4; D is perhaps TRBD1 (5 bases). The CDR3 sequence is 16 residues long. Looked up from germline, CDR1 is MDHEN and CDR2 is SYDVKM. V lost 2 bases and J lost 0, with 11 bases in between. This chain's CDR3 is CASSLIWGVAKNIQYF. For the CDR3, the DNA is TGTGCCAGCAGTTTAATATGGGGCGTAGCCAAAAACATTCAGTACTTC.

V and J are TRBV7-2 and TRBJ2-1; 7 bases map to TRBD2. In germline, CDR1 is SGHTA, CDR2 FQGNSA. Trimming cost V 4 bases and J 0 bases; bases outside gene matches: 12. CDR3 length: 18 amino acids. The CDR3 DNA reads as TGTGCCAGCAGCTACCCTCCGCAGCGGGGAAACTCCTACAATGAGCAGTTCTTC. The encoded protein is CASSYPPQRGNSYNEQFF.

This clonotype occurred a few times. The rearrangement links TRBV5-5 to TRBJ2-7, with TRBD2 matching 7 bases. The CDR3 sequence is 14 residues long. V was clipped by 1 base and J by 5 bases; unmatched bases: 6. Germline V gives CDR1 SGHKS, CDR2 YYEKEE (reference sequence). CDR3: CASSLFAGADEQYF. CDR3 DNA sequence: TGTGCCAGCAGCTTGTTCGCGGGAGCTGACGAGCAGTACTTC.

A note on this clonotype: This could be a read error, since a much larger clone is one nucleotide away. The chain uses TRBV29-1 and TRBJ2-5; D is undetermined. Trimming removed 3 bases at V and 13 bases at J, with 15 bases between. The germline gives CDR1 SQVTM, CDR2 ANQGSEA. This CDR3 is built from 11 residues. The CDR3 region has the DNA TGCAGCGTTGAGGTCCCCGGTGGCCGGTACTTC. Translating gives CSVEVPGGRYF.

This clonotype was counted between two and nine times. CDR3 loop: CSVADGSSYNEQFF. CDR3 nucleotide sequence: TGCAGCGTTGCCGACGGGAGCTCCTACAATGAGCAGTTCTTC. The chain joins TRBV29-1 to TRBJ2-1, with D perhaps TRBD2 (6 bases). This CDR3 has 14 amino acids. CDR1 is SQVTM and CDR2 is ANQGSEA in the germline V gene. Deletions cut 4 bases from V and 0 bases from J, with 10 bases between.

The chain has TRBV20-1 and TRBJ2-7; 7 nucleotides agree with TRBD2. CDR1 DFQATT and CDR2 SNEGSKA come from the germline V gene (reference sequence). CDR3 size: 15 residues. The ends lost 3 bases at V and 3 bases at J; junction bases unmatched: 11. CDR3 residues: CSARASDGGDYEQYF. The CDR3 DNA reads as TGCAGTGCTAGGGCCTCGGATGGGGGGGACTACGAGCAGTACTTC.

In regard to this clonotype: A much larger clonotype is one base distant, so this may be a read error. V gene TRBV5-1 combines with J gene TRBJ2-4, with D tentatively TRBD2 (6 bases). This CDR3 has 14 residues. The germline gives CDR1 SGHRS, CDR2 YFSETQ. The CDR3 DNA sequence: TGCACCAGCAGCTTGGGGGGAGCCAGGAACATTCAGTACTTC. Encoded protein: CTSSLGGARNIQYF.

In the case of this clonotype: With a much larger clone just one base away, this may be a read error. The chain uses TRBV2 and TRBJ1-2, with D possibly TRBD1 on 5 matching bases. Germline values: CDR1 SNHLY, CDR2 FYNNEI. The ends were cut back, 6 bases at V and 4 bases at J, with 6 bases in the middle. This CDR3 region has 11 residues. CDR3 sequence: CASRDIYGYTF. In nucleotides, the CDR3 is TGTGCCAGCAGGGACATCTATGGCTACACCTTC.

This clonotype was seen only a few times. The V call is TRBV12-3 or TRBV12-4, the J call TRBJ2-1; TRBD2 aligns across 9 bases. V trimming: 7 bases; J trimming: 2 bases; junction bases outside the gene matches: 15. This CDR3 has 18 amino acids. In DNA form, the CDR3 reads TGTGCCAGCATCCCCCTAGCGGGACTAGCTGAAGCCTACAATGAGCAGTTCTTC. The encoded protein is CASIPLAGLAEAYNEQFF.

Notes on this clonotype: A much larger clonotype is one base distant, so this may be a read error. The chain recombines TRBV6-5 with TRBJ2-4; 8 nucleotides match TRBD2. Near its end, the DNA agrees better with TRBJ2-5, so the J call may be wrong. The CDR3 loop spans 14 amino acids. In germline, CDR1 is MNHEY, CDR2 SVGAGI. CDR3 residues: CACRPGLGRETQYF. In DNA, the CDR3 is TGTGCCTGCAGACCGGGACTAGGAAGGGAGACCCAGTACTTC.

The chain links TRBV11-2 to TRBJ2-1, with 10 positions matching TRBD2. V lost 7 bases and J lost 9; bases outside the gene matches: 30. This CDR3 has 21 residues. Germline loops: CDR1 SGHAT, CDR2 FQNNGV. CDR3 in DNA: TGTGCCAGCACTCGATTGGGGGGGGAGAGGAGGACTAGCGGAGAGCGGATTGAGCAGTTCTTC. It is translated as CASTRLGGERRTSGERIEQFF. The whole variable domain, remainder taken from reference TRBV11-2 and TRBJ2-1, is EAGVAQSPRYKIIEKRQSVAFWCNPISGHATLYWYQQILGQGPKLLIQFQNNGVVDDSQLPKDRFSAERLKGVDSTLKIQPAKLEDSAVYLCASTRLGGERRTSGERIEQFFGPGTRLTVL.